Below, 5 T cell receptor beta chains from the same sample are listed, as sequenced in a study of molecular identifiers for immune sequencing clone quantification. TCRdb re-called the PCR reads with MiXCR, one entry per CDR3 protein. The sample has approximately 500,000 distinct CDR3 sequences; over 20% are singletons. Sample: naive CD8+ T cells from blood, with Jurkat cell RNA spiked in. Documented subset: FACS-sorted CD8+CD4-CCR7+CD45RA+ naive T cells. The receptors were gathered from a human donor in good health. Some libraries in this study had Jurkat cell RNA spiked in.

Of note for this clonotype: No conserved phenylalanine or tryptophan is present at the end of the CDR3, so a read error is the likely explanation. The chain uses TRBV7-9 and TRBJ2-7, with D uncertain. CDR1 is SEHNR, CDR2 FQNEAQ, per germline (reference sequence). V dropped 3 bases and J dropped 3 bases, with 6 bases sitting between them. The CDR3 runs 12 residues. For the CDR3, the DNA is TGTGCCAGCAGCTTGGAGAGCTACGAGCAGTACTCC. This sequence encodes CASSLESYEQYS.

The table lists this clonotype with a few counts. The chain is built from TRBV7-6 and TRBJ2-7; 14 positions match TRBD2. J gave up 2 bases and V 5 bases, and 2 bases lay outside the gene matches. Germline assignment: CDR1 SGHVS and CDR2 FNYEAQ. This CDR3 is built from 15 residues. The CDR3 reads CASSKTSGGAYEQYF. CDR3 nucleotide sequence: TGTGCCAGCAGCAAGACTAGCGGGGGGGCCTACGAGCAGTACTTC.

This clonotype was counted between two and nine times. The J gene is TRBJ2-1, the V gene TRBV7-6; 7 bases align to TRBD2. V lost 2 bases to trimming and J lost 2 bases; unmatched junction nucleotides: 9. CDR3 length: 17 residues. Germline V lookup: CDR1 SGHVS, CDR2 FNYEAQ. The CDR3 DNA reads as TGTGCCAGCAGCTTATTACAAGGCGGGAGTACCTACAATGAGCAGTTCTTC. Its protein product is CASSLLQGGSTYNEQFF.

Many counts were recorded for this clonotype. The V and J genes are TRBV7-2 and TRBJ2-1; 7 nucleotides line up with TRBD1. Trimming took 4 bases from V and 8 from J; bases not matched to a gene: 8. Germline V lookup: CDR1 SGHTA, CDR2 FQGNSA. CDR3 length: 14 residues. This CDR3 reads CASSSETGNDEQFF. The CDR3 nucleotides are TGTGCCAGCAGCTCCGAGACAGGGAACGATGAGCAGTTCTTC.

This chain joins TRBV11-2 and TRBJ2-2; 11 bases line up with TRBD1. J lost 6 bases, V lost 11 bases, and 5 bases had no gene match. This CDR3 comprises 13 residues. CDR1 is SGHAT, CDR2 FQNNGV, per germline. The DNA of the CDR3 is TGTGCCTCCCGGGACAGGGGGTCCGGGGAGCTGTTTTTT. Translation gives CASRDRGSGELFF.